This TCR beta chain comes out of a study of T cells in localized non-small cell lung cancer. Sequencing was performed with immunoSEQ multiplex PCR; in TCRdb, only in-frame clones are kept and a portion is missing. The sample lists about 40,000 clones, about 90% seen once, with about 6.5% in the top ten. This clone was found a few times. The antigen is undetermined. General study results and limits: Since sequencing was restricted to only one region of the tumor, intratumor heterogeneity remains a possibility. A denser population of T cells in blood accompanied longer overall survival. It was uninvolved adjacent lung that showed the highest T cell clonality, exceeding tumor. The appearance of a median roughly 53 of the top 100 tumor clones was seen in adjacent lung.

This specimen was peripheral blood, taken before any cancer treatment. This TCR was recovered from a man aged 40 to 75 with stage I lung adenocarcinoma.

The CDR3 DNA reads TGTGCCAGCAGGTTTAACACTGAAGCTTTCTTT. Translated: CASRFNTEAFF. The chain couples TRBV2 to TRBJ1-1; no clear D. Germline loops: CDR1 SNHLY, CDR2 FYNNEI. The CDR3 has 11 amino acids. Trimming shortened V by 6 bases and J by 2 bases, and 4 bases separated the two germline ends.